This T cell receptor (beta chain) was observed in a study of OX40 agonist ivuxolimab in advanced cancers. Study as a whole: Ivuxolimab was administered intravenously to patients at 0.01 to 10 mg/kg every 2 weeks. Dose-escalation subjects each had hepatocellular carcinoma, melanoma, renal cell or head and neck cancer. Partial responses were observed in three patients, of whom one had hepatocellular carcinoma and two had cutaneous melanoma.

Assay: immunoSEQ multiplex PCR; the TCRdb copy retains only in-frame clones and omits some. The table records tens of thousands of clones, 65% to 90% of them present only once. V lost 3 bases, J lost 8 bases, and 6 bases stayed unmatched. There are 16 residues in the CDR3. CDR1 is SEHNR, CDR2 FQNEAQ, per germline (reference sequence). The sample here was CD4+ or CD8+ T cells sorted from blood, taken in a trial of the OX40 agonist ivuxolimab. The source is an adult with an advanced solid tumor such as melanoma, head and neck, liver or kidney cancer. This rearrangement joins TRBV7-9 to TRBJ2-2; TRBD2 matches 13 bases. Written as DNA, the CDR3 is TGTGCCAGCAGCTTCGGACTAGCGGGAGTTGATGGGGAGCTGTTTTTT. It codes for CASSFGLAGVDGELFF.